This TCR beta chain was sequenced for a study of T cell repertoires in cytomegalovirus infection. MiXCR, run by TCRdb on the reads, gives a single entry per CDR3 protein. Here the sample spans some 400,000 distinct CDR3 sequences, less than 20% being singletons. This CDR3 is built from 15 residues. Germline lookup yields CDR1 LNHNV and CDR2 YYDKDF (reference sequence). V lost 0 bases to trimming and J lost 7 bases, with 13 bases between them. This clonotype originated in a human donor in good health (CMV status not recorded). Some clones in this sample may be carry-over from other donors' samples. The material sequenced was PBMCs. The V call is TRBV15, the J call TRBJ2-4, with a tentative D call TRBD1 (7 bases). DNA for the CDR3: TGTGCCACCAGCAGAGATTTGGCAGGGGGGAACATTCAGTACTTC. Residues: CATSRDLAGGNIQYF.